This T cell receptor beta chain was identified during a study of T cell responses to AZD1222 COVID-19 vaccine. The study, taken as a whole, reports: Within unmutated variant regions lay the reported targets of nearly half of spike-specific TCRs.

In the case of this clone: The antigen is not known.

V was pared by 7 bases and J by 1 base, with 8 bases between. The length of the CDR3 is 12 residues. CDR1 GTSNPN and CDR2 SVGIG come from the germline V gene (reference sequence). Sequencing was performed with immunoSEQ multiplex PCR; in TCRdb, only in-frame clones are kept and a portion is missing. Among about 160,000 clones listed, around 90% were seen once. This chain joins TRBV30 and TRBJ2-1; TRBD1 is a possible D gene (5 bases). The sequence was collected from an adult who received the AZD1222 COVID-19 vaccine. Specimen: peripheral blood, collected 28 days after the second AZD1222 dose. The DNA of the CDR3 is TGTGCCTTGAGACAGTCCTACAATGAGCAGTTCTTC. Its protein is CALRQSYNEQFF.